This TCR beta chain was sequenced for a study of shared clonotypes between healthy human individuals. Study overall: Aged between 18 and 49, the donors were two women and three men. Per donor, CD8 memory used one plate, CD8 naive used two, CD4 memory used three and CD4 naive used three.

This clone has only one observation. A split of CD4+ cells into CD45RA+ naive and CD45RA-negative memory subsets was performed. The method was immunoSEQ multiplex PCR; TCRdb's version includes in-frame clones alone and lacks a portion of them. Of more than 2 million clones in the sample, over 85% are singletons; the top ten hold approximately 0.13%. The origin of this receptor is a young man in good health. Sequences were obtained from naive CD4+ T cells sorted from blood. Subset denoted: CD45RA+ positively selected.

The CDR3, as DNA: TGTGCCAGCAGTGTGGGACAGGTGAATTCACCCCTCCACTTT. It specifies CASSVGQVNSPLHF. This chain links TRBV6-1 with TRBJ1-6; 8 bases line up with TRBD1. This CDR3 is 14 amino acids long. The germline V gene encodes CDR1 MNHNS and CDR2 SASEGT. The ends lost 4 bases at V and 7 bases at J; junction bases unmatched: 3.